This T cell receptor (beta chain) emerged from a study of human T cells and chemical hapten exposure. Study background: Patients had diphenylcyclopropenone applied to the scalp weekly throughout the approximately 25-week study.

The time point is: patch test 1, 2 weeks after DPC sensitization. The treatment is: therapeutic diphenylcyclopropenone sensitization with weekly scalp DPC. From whole blood left unfractionated, total RNA was extracted. Study results and limitations: Alopecia in all donors means immunity may differ from healthy individuals.

The study used a library that attached unique molecular identifiers to individual cDNA molecules. Each CDR3 protein is one row after TCRdb ran MiXCR on the RACE reads. The data show roughly 360,000 distinct CDR3 sequences, 4% to 5.5% seen once. CDR1 and CDR2 (germline): SEHNR, FQNEAQ (reference sequence). V was clipped by 6 bases and J by 6 bases, with 11 bases between them. The CDR3 contains 13 residues. This clonotype was seen a few times. Its antigen is currently unknown. The sample here was whole blood, taken in connection with sensitization to the hapten diphenylcyclopropenone (DPC). The chain combines TRBV7-9 with TRBJ2-2, with D maybe TRBD2 (6 bases). The receptor was isolated from a woman in her 50s with alopecia areata. Some clones in this sample may be carry-over from other donors' samples. CDR3 loop: CASRRLVAGELFF. DNA for the CDR3: TGTGCCAGCAGAAGACTAGTTGCCGGGGAGCTGTTTTTT. The variable domain in full, completed from reference TRBV7-9 and TRBJ2-2, reads DTGVSQNPRHKITKRGQNVTFRCDPISEHNRLYWYRQTLGQGPEFLTYFQNEAQLEKSRLLSDRFSAERPKGSFSTLEIQRTEQGDSAMYLCASRRLVAGELFFGEGSRLTVL.